Given below is one T cell receptor (beta chain) in context. The target antigen is unknown. The time point is: week 35, safety follow-up. Each vaccine dose was 300 ug of mutant IDH1 20-mer peptide, with topical imiquimod. Vaccinations, eight in total, occurred in weeks 1, 3, 5, 7, 11, 15, 19, 23. Germline values: CDR1 GTSNPN, CDR2 SVGIG (reference sequence). J was trimmed by 2 bases and V by 4 bases; bases with no gene match: 7. The CDR3 extends over 15 amino acids. This specimen comes from a study of a mutant IDH1 vaccine in newly diagnosed glioma. Background on the study: Investigators started vaccination 4-6 weeks after radiotherapy alone, or with temozolomide cycles. Scheduled at week 35, visit V12 preceded visit V13, held at week 47.

The protocol was immunoSEQ multiplex PCR, while the TCRdb copy is restricted to in-frame clones and leaves out a portion. The table shows around 60,000 clones, with 81% occurring only once. The TCR was taken from a man aged 40-50 years with glioma. This chain connects TRBV30 to TRBJ2-4; 8 bases line up with TRBD1. The source material was PBMCs, sampled from a glioma patient whose treatment included an IDH1 peptide vaccine. The CDR3 sequence is CAWNTGGLTKNIQYF. CDR3 coding DNA: TGTGCCTGGAACACAGGGGGGTTAACCAAAAACATTCAGTACTTC.